This T cell receptor (beta chain) was captured in a study of HIV-infected patients and healthy controls. General study findings and limits: HIV-infected patients and controls differed significantly in mean usage of eight alpha and eight beta V genes. Donor HLA types were not determined in the study.

Whole blood was used without fractionation, so all unsorted peripheral T cells were included. The RNA source was a roughly 2.6 ml peripheral blood draw. cDNA was made from 400 to 500 ng RNA using alpha and beta constant primers. Using multiplexing indices, alpha and beta chain libraries were generated apart by chain-specific third strand synthesis. A 5' RACE adapter with a random hexamer and the SP2 primer site was joined to cDNA. One entry per CDR3 protein, called by TCRdb with MiXCR from the 5' RACE reads. The sample has around 13,000 distinct CDR3 sequences; around 9% are singletons. This clonotype was seen ten or more times. Its antigen is undetermined. Sequenced material: blood. The receptor was isolated from an adult in good health.

The CDR3: CASSLTVQGSTEAFF. The CDR3 DNA sequence: TGCGCCAGCAGCTTGACTGTGCAGGGTTCCACTGAAGCTTTCTTT. This chain joins TRBV5-1 and TRBJ1-1; maybe TRBD1 (5 bases). Germline CDR1 and CDR2: SGHRS and YFSETQ. The V end was cut by 1 base, the J end by 4 bases, with 14 bases between. The CDR3 has 15 residues.